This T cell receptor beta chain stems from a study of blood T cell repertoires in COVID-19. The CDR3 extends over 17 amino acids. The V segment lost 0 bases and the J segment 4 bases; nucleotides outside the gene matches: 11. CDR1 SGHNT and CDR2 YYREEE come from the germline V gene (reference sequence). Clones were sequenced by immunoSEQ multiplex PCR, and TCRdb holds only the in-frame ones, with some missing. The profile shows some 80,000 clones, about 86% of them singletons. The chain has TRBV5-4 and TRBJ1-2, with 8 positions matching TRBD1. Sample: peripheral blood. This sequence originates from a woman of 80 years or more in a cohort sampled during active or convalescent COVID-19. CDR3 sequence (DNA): TGTGCCAGCAGCTTGGCCTCGGGGCAGGGGGCCCTCTATGGCTACACCTTC. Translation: CASSLASGQGALYGYTF.